Each of the 3 T cell receptor beta chains below was sequenced from the same sample in a study of blood T cell repertoires in COVID-19. Profiling relied on immunoSEQ multiplex PCR, and the TCRdb table lists in-frame clones only, not all of them. Counted here are tens of thousands of clones, approximately 90% occurring once; the ten biggest clones make up roughly 2.2%. The sequencing sample was made of peripheral blood. Receptor source: a human donor with active COVID-19. The donor label of this sample is uncertain.

The chain is built from TRBV9 and TRBJ2-1; 8 bases fit TRBD2. Trimming took 0 bases from V and 6 from J; bases not matched to a gene: 11. From germline, CDR1 is SGDLS and CDR2 YYNGEE. This CDR3 spans 17 amino acids. In DNA, the CDR3 is TGTGCCAGCAGCGTAGTCGGGGTGAGACTAGCGCCCAATGAGCAGTTCTTC. Translated: CASSVVGVRLAPNEQFF.

The gene calls are TRBV30 and TRBJ1-6; 8 nucleotides agree with TRBD1. The germline V gene has CDR1 GTSNPN and CDR2 SVGIG (reference sequence). The CDR3 loop spans 16 amino acids. V lost 3 bases and J lost 1; bases outside the gene matches: 5. This chain's CDR3 is CAWRTGVRSYNSPLHF. CDR3 nucleotide sequence: TGTGCCTGGAGGACAGGGGTAAGGTCCTATAATTCACCCCTCCACTTT. Full variable domain (rest looked up from reference TRBV30 and TRBJ1-6): SQTIHQWPATLVQPVGSPLSLECTVEGTSNPNLYWYRQAAGRGLQLLFYSVGIGQISSEVPQNLSASRPQDRQFILSSKKLLLSDSGFYLCAWRTGVRSYNSPLHFGNGTRLTVT.

The chain links TRBV4-2 to TRBJ2-1; no reliable D call. The germline gives CDR1 LGHNA, CDR2 YNFKEQ. The V and J ends lost 5 bases and 8 bases respectively, with 7 bases between them. The CDR3 has 11 residues. The CDR3, as DNA: TGTGCCAGCAGCGACGAGGATGAGCAGTTCTTC. It codes for CASSDEDEQFF.